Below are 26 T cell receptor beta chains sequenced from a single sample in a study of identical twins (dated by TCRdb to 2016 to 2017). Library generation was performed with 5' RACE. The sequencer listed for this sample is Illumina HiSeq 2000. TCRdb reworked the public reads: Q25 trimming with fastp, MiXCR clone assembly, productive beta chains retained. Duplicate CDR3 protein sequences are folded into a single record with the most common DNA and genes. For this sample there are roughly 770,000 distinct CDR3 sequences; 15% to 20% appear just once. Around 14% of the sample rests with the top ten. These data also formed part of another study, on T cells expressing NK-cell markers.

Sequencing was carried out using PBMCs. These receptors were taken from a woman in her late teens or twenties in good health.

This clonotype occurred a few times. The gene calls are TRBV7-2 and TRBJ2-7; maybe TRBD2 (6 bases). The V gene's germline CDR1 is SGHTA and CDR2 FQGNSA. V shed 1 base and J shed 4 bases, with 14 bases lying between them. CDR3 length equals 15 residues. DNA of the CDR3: TGTGCCAGCAGCTTAGACCCGGGAGATAGGTACGAGCAGTACTTC. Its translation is CASSLDPGDRYEQYF.

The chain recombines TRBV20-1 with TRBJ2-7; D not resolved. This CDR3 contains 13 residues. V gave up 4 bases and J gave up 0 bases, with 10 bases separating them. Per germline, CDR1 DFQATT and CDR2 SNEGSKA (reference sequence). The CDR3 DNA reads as TGCAGTGCTAAGCCACAGACCTCCTACGAGCAGTACTTC. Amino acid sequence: CSAKPQTSYEQYF.

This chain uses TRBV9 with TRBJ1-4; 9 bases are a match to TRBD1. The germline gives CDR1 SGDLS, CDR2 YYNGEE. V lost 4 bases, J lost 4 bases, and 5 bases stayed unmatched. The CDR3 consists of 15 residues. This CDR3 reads CASSPRDRVNEKLFF. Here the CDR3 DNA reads TGTGCCAGCAGCCCCCGGGACAGGGTTAATGAAAAACTGTTTTTT. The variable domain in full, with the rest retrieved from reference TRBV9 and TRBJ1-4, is DSGVTQTPKHLITATGQRVTLRCSPRSGDLSVYWYQQSLDQGLQFLIQYYNGEERAKGNILERFSAQQFPDLHSELNLSSLELGDSALYFCASSPRDRVNEKLFFGSGTQLSVL.

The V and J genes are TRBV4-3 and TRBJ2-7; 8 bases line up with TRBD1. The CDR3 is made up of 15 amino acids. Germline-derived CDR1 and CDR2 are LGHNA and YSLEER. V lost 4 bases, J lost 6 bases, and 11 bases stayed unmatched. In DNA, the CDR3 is TGCGCCAGCAGCCCAGACAGGGGATTAGGTGGCGAGCAGTACTTC. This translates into CASSPDRGLGGEQYF.

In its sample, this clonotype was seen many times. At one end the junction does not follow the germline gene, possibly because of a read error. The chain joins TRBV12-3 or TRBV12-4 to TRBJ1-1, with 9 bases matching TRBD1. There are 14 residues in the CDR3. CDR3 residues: CASSRGQGNTEAFF. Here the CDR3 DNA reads TGCGCCAGCAGCCGGGGACAGGGGAACACTGAAGCTTTCTTT.

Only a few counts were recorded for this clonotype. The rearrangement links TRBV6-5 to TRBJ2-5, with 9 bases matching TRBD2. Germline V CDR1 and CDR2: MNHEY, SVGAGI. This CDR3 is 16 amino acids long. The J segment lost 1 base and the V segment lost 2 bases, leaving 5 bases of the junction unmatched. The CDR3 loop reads CASSYQTSGSQETQYF. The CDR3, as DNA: TGTGCCAGCAGTTACCAGACTAGCGGTAGCCAAGAGACCCAGTACTTC.

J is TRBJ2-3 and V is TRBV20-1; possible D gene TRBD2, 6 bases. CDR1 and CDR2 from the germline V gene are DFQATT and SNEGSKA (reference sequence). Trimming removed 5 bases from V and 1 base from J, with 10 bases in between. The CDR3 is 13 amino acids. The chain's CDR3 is CSAVGSGTDTQYF. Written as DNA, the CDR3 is TGCAGTGCTGTCGGGAGCGGCACAGATACGCAGTATTTT.

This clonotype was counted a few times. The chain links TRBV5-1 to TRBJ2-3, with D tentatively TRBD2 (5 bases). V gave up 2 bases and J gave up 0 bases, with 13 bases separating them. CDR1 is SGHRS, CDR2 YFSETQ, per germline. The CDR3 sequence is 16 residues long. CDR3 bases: TGCGCCAGCAGCTTCGGCAGACGGGGAAGCACAGATACGCAGTATTTT. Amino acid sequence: CASSFGRRGSTDTQYF.

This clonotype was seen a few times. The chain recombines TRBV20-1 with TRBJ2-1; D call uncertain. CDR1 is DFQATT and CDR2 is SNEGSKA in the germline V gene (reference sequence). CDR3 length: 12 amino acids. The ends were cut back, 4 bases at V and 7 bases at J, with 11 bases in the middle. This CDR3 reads CSATPPGNEQFF. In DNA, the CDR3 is TGCAGTGCTACCCCCCCTGGGAATGAGCAGTTCTTC.

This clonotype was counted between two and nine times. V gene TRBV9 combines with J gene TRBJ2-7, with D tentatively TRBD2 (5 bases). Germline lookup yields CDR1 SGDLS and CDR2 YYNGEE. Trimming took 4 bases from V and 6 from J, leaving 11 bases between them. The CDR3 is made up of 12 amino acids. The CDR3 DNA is TGTGCCAGCAGCAGAGGGCTCTCCGAGCAGTACTTC. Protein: CASSRGLSEQYF.

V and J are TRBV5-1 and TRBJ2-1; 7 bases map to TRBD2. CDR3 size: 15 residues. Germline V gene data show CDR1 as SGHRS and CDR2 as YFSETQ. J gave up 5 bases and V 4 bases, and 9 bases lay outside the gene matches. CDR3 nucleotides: TGCGCCAGCAGCCGAACTAGCGTCGTGGACAATGAGCAGTTCTTC. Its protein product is CASSRTSVVDNEQFF.

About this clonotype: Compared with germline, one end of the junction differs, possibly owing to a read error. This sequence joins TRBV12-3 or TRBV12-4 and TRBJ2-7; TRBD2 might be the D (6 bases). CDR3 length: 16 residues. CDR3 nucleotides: TGTGCCGGCAGTAGACTCCGCGGGGAGAGCTCCTACGAGCAGTACTTC. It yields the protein CAGSRLRGESSYEQYF.

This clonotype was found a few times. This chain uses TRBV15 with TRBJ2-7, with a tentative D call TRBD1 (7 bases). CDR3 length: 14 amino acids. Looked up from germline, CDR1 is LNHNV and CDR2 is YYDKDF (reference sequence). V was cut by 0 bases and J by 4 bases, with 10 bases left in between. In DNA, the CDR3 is TGTGCCACCAGCAGAGAACAGGGGAGGTACGAGCAGTACTTC. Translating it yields CATSREQGRYEQYF.

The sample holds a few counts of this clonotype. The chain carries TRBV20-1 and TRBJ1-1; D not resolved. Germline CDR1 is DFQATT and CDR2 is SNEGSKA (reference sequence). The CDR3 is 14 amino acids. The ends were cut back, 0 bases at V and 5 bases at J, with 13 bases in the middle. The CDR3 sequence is CSARDGGLGTEAFF. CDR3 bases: TGCAGTGCTAGAGATGGAGGGTTAGGAACTGAAGCTTTCTTT.

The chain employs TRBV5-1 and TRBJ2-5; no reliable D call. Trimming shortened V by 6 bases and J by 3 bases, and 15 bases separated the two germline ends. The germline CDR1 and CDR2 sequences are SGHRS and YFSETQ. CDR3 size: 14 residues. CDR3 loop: CASTTGPDKETQYF. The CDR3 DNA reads TGCGCCAGCACTACGGGCCCCGACAAAGAGACCCAGTACTTC.

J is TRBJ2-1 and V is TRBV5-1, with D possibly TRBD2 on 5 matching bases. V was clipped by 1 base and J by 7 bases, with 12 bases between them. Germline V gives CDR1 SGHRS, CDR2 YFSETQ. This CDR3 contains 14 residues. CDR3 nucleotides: TGCGCCAGCAGCTTGATCCCTACTAGGAATGAGCAGTTCTTC. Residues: CASSLIPTRNEQFF.

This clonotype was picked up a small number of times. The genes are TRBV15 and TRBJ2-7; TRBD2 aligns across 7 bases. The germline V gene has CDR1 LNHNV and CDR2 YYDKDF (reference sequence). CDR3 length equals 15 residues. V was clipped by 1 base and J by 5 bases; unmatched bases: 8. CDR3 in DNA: TGTGCCACCAGCAGAGTCGGGGGAGGGCCAGACGAGCAGTACTTC. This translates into CATSRVGGGPDEQYF.

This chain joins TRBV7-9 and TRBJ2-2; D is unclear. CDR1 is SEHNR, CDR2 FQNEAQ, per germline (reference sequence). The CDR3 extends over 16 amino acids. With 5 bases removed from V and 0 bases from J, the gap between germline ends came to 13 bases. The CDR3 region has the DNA TGTGCCAGCAGCCCCCCCGCACGCGCGAACACCGGGGAGCTGTTTTTT. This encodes CASSPPARANTGELFF.

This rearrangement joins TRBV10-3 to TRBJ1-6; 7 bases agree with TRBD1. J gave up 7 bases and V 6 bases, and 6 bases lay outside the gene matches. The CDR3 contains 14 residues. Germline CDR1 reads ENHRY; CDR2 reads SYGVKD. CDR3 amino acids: CAIRGDSVNSPLHF. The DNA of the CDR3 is TGTGCCATCAGGGGGGACAGCGTGAATTCACCCCTCCACTTT.

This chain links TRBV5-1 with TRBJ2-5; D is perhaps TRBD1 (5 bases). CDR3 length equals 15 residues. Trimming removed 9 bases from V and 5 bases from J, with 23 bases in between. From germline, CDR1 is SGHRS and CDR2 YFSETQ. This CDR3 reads CATNDWGGLRETQYF. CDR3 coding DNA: TGCGCCACCAACGACTGGGGCGGCCTTCGGGAGACCCAGTACTTC.

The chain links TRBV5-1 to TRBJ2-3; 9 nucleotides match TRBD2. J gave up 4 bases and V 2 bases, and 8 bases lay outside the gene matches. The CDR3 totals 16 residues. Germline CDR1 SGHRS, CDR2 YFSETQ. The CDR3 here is CASSFRSSGSADTQYF. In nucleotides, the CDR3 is TGCGCCAGCAGCTTCAGGAGTAGCGGGAGTGCAGATACGCAGTATTTT.

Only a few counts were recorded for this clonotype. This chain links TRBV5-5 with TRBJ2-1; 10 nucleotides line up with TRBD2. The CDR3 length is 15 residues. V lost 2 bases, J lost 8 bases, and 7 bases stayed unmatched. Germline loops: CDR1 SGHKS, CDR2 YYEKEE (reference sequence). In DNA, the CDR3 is TGTGCCAGCAGCTTAGCGGGAGGGCTGGTCTATGAGCAGTTCTTC. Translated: CASSLAGGLVYEQFF.

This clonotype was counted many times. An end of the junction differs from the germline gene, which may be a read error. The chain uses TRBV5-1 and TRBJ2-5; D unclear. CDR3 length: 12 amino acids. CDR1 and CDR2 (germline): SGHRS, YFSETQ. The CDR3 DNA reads TGTGCCAGCAGCTTAGCACGGGAGACCCAGTACTTC. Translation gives CASSLARETQYF.

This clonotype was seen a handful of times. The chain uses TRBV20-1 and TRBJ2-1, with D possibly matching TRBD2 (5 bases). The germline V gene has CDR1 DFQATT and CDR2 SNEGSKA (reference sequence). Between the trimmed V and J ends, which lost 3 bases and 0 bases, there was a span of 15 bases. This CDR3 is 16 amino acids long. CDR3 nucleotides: TGCAGTGCTAGTGACGTTCGGCTAGCCTCCTACAATGAGCAGTTCTTC. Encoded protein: CSASDVRLASYNEQFF.

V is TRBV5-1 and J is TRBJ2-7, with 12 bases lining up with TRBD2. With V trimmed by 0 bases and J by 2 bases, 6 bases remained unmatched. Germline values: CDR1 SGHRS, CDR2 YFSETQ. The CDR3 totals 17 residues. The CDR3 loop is CASSLDPSGRGTYEQYF. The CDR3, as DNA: TGCGCCAGCAGCTTGGACCCTAGCGGGAGGGGAACCTACGAGCAGTACTTC.

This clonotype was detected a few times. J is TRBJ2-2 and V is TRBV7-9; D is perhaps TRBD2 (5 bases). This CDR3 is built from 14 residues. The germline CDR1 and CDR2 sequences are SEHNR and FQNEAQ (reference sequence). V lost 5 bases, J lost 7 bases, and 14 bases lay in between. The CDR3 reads CASSPPVGGGELFF. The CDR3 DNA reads TGTGCCAGCAGCCCCCCAGTAGGAGGCGGGGAGCTGTTTTTT.